These 5 T cell receptor beta chains were all obtained from the same sample, sequenced in a study of Ad26.COV2.S vaccination and SARS-CoV-2 variants. Sample treatment: roughly 20 received Ad26.COV2.S at low or high dose, single or two shots; roughly five received placebo; per-sample allocation not given. Collection of samples fell on day 63 after the first vaccine or placebo injection. Clones were sequenced by immunoSEQ multiplex PCR, and TCRdb holds only the in-frame ones, with some missing. The sample includes 360,000 or so clones, 87% seen only once; the top ten take around 3.7%. Sample: peripheral blood, taken in a trial of Ad26.COV2.S vaccine versus placebo. Receptor source: a person aged 18-60 years who received the Ad26.COV2.S COVID-19 vaccine or a placebo.

The rearrangement joins TRBV5-1 to TRBJ2-3; D is uncertain. Germline V gene lookup returns CDR1 SGHRS and CDR2 YFSETQ. Trimming removed 2 bases at V and 4 bases at J, with 5 bases between. CDR3 length: 12 amino acids. Here the CDR3 reads CASSFRPDTQYF. For the CDR3, the DNA is TGCGCCAGCAGCTTCCGACCAGATACGCAGTATTTT.

The chain employs TRBV4-1 and TRBJ1-1; D is possibly TRBD1 (6 bases). Germline V lookup: CDR1 MGHRA, CDR2 YSYEKL. The CDR3 sequence is 13 residues long. Trimming pared 0 bases from V and 7 bases from J, leaving 9 bases between. The CDR3 protein is CASSQDTGNEAFF. The CDR3 nucleotides are TGCGCCAGCAGCCAAGATACAGGGAATGAAGCTTTCTTT.

The V and J genes are TRBV18 and TRBJ2-7; D remains ambiguous. CDR3 size: 14 residues. Trimming pared 2 bases from V and 3 bases from J, leaving 11 bases between. In germline, CDR1 is KGHSH, CDR2 LQKENI. For the CDR3, the DNA is TGTGCCAGCTCACCAAATGTGACGAGCTACGAGCAGTACTTC. Protein: CASSPNVTSYEQYF. Looking up the rest from reference TRBV18 and TRBJ2-7 gives the full variable domain: NAGVMQNPRHLVRRRGQEARLRCSPMKGHSHVYWYRQLPEEGLKFMVYLQKENIIDESGMPKERFSAEFPKEGPSILRIQQVVRGDSAAYFCASSPNVTSYEQYFGPGTRLTVT.

The V gene is TRBV4-2, the J gene TRBJ1-1, with 9 bases identical to TRBD1. The germline V gene has CDR1 LGHNA and CDR2 YNFKEQ. This CDR3 has 16 residues. Losses at the gene ends were 2 bases for V and 4 bases for J; bases not matched to a gene: 8. CDR3: CASSQRTGVRGTEAFF. The CDR3 DNA reads as TGTGCCAGCAGCCAAAGGACAGGGGTTCGTGGCACTGAAGCTTTCTTT.

The chain uses TRBV6-2 or TRBV6-3 and TRBJ2-7, with D unclear. V was cut by 6 bases and J by 0 bases, with 18 bases left in between. Germline CDR1 and CDR2: MNHEY and SVGEGT. The CDR3 is 16 amino acids. CDR3 DNA: TGTGCCAGCAGCATACACAATCCTCGGAGCTCCTACGAGCAGTACTTC. This translates into CASSIHNPRSSYEQYF.